This T cell receptor (beta chain) was identified during a study of CD8 T cells in ankylosing spondylitis. Findings and caveats of the study: Disease-linked clones, CD8+, were relatively rare in peripheral blood. In ankylosing spondylitis blood, a motif of about 8 highly homologous TCR beta variants appeared characteristic.

Making the TCR beta libraries involved quantitative 5'-RACE with molecular barcodes. TCRdb ran MiXCR on the 5' RACE reads and lists one entry per CDR3 protein. The table lists about 390,000 distinct CDR3 sequences, more than 20% of them singletons. Trimming removed 2 bases from V and 10 bases from J, with 9 bases in between. The germline V gene has CDR1 MNHEY and CDR2 SVGAGI. The CDR3 spans 12 residues. Worth noting for this clonotype: What it recognizes is unknown.

The sequenced sample consisted of blood, either unsorted or a sorted T cell fraction (not recorded which). The chain uses TRBV6-5 and TRBJ2-1; D possibly matches TRBD1 or TRBD2 (6 bases each). The clonotype was recovered from a male donor with ankylosing spondylitis. The CDR3 reads CASSYMGGEQFF. CDR3 DNA sequence: TGTGCCAGCAGTTACATGGGGGGCGAGCAGTTCTTC.